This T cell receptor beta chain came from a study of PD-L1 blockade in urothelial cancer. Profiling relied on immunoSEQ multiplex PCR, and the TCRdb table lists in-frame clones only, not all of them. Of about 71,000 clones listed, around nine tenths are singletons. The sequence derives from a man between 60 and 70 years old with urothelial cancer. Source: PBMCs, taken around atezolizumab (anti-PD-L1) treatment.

This CDR3 reads CASSPQWANEQFF. Written as DNA, the CDR3 is TGTGCCAGCAGCCCCCAGTGGGCCAATGAGCAGTTCTTC. The chain has TRBV7-2 and TRBJ2-1, with D unresolved. V lost 5 bases, J lost 6 bases, and 11 bases lay in between. Germline V gene sequence: CDR1 SGHTA, CDR2 FQGNSA. The CDR3 consists of 13 residues.